The rows below give T cell receptor beta chains drawn from one sample of a study of blood T cells in healthy people across ages. MiXCR was run by TCRdb on the 5' RACE reads, yielding one entry per CDR3 protein. The sample contains roughly 700,000 distinct CDR3 sequences, 25% of which appear only once. This sample was shared with a second study, whose subject was T cells of mothers and their children.

Sequenced: blood. The receptors derive from a boy between 10 and 17 years old in good health. Each CDR3 is given with its conserved first and last residue. The D gene is left open where the match is weak. Part of the rows lack a size; the others show once, few, many or a class for expanded clones.

j_gene: TRBJ2-5
abundance: .
v_gene: TRBV27
d_gene: .
CDR3aa: CASSLYRDNLETQYF
CDR3nt: TGTGCCAGCAGTTTGTACCGGGACAATCTAGAGACCCAGTACTTC

j_gene: TRBJ2-5
abundance: few
v_gene: TRBV3-1
d_gene: .
CDR3aa: CASSPNGIAEETQYF
CDR3nt: TGTGCCAGCAGCCCAAACGGGATAGCAGAAGAGACCCAGTACTTC

j_gene: TRBJ1-1
abundance: .
v_gene: TRBV7-2
d_gene: TRBD1
CDR3aa: CASSFQDRGTEAFF
CDR3nt: TGTGCCAGCAGCTTCCAGGACAGGGGCACTGAAGCTTTCTTT

j_gene: TRBJ2-7
abundance: few
v_gene: TRBV6-2/TRBV6-3
d_gene: TRBD1
CDR3aa: CASSYRPGGEYEQYF
CDR3nt: TGTGCCAGCAGTTATCGGCCAGGGGGCGAGTACGAGCAGTACTTC

j_gene: TRBJ2-1
abundance: .
v_gene: TRBV2
d_gene: TRBD2
CDR3aa: CASSGPTSGRVSYNEQFF
CDR3nt: TGTGCCAGCAGTGGGCCGACTAGCGGGAGGGTTTCCTACAATGAGCAGTTCTTC

j_gene: TRBJ2-1
abundance: .
v_gene: TRBV7-3
d_gene: TRBD2
CDR3aa: CASSAGLASYNEQFF
CDR3nt: TGTGCCAGCAGCGCCGGACTAGCGAGTTACAATGAGCAGTTCTTC

j_gene: TRBJ2-7
abundance: .
v_gene: TRBV20-1
d_gene: TRBD2
CDR3aa: CSAETSGGYEQYF
CDR3nt: TGCAGTGCTGAGACTAGCGGGGGTTACGAGCAGTACTTC

j_gene: TRBJ2-1
abundance: .
v_gene: TRBV6-1
d_gene: .
CDR3aa: CASSGISNEQFF
CDR3nt: TGTGCCAGCAGTGGCATAAGCAATGAGCAGTTCTTC

j_gene: TRBJ2-7
abundance: few
v_gene: TRBV9
d_gene: .
CDR3aa: CASSVEGSTYEQYF
CDR3nt: TGTGCCAGCAGCGTAGAAGGCAGCACCTACGAGCAGTACTTC

j_gene: TRBJ1-2
abundance: few
v_gene: TRBV7-9
d_gene: TRBD1
CDR3aa: CASSRTGDYGYTF
CDR3nt: TGTGCCAGCAGCAGGACAGGGGACTATGGCTACACCTTC

j_gene: TRBJ1-3
abundance: .
v_gene: TRBV29-1
d_gene: .
CDR3aa: CSVEDRNTIYF
CDR3nt: TGCAGCGTTGAAGACAGAAACACCATATATTTT

j_gene: TRBJ2-1
abundance: few
v_gene: TRBV11-3
d_gene: TRBD1
CDR3aa: CASSSLATGQLGEQFF
CDR3nt: TGTGCCAGCAGCTCCCTCGCGACAGGGCAGTTGGGAGAGCAGTTCTTC

j_gene: TRBJ2-5
abundance: .
v_gene: TRBV12-3/TRBV12-4
d_gene: TRBD2
CDR3aa: CASSLKFGLAGEETQYF
CDR3nt: TGTGCCAGCAGTTTAAAGTTTGGGCTAGCGGGCGAAGAGACCCAGTACTTC

j_gene: TRBJ2-3
abundance: once
v_gene: TRBV28
d_gene: TRBD1
CDR3aa: CASSRLGTVSTDTQYF
CDR3nt: TGTGCCAGCAGTCGCCTCGGGACAGTGAGCACAGATACGCAGTATTTT

j_gene: TRBJ1-6
abundance: few
v_gene: TRBV6-5
d_gene: .
CDR3aa: CASSYADSYNSPLHF
CDR3nt: TGTGCCAGCAGTTACGCGGACAGTTATAATTCACCCCTCCACTTT

j_gene: TRBJ2-7
abundance: few
v_gene: TRBV20-1
d_gene: TRBD1
CDR3aa: CSARWTGRGYEQYF
CDR3nt: TGCAGTGCTAGGTGGACAGGGAGAGGGTACGAGCAGTACTTC

j_gene: TRBJ2-5
abundance: .
v_gene: TRBV7-9
d_gene: .
CDR3aa: CASSLVTSQETQYF
CDR3nt: TGTGCCAGCAGCTTAGTAACATCCCAAGAGACCCAGTACTTC

j_gene: TRBJ2-4
abundance: few
v_gene: TRBV6-1
d_gene: .
CDR3aa: CASSEEREISQYF
CDR3nt: TGTGCCAGCAGTGAAGAACGGGAGATTTCTCAGTACTTC

j_gene: TRBJ2-5
abundance: .
v_gene: TRBV6-8
d_gene: .
CDR3aa: CASSEEGLQETQYF
CDR3nt: TGTGCCAGCAGTGAGGAGGGGCTCCAAGAGACCCAGTACTTC

j_gene: TRBJ2-7
abundance: .
v_gene: TRBV29-1
d_gene: .
CDR3aa: CSVLVRGLYEQYF
CDR3nt: TGCAGCGTTCTCGTTCGGGGGCTCTACGAGCAGTACTTC

j_gene: TRBJ1-4
abundance: .
v_gene: TRBV20-1
d_gene: .
CDR3aa: CSALMTAYNEKLFF
CDR3nt: TGCAGTGCTTTGATGACCGCTTATAATGAAAAACTGTTTTTT

j_gene: TRBJ2-5
abundance: .
v_gene: TRBV25-1
d_gene: TRBD1
CDR3aa: CASRQGAQETQYF
CDR3nt: TGTGCCAGCAGGCAGGGGGCCCAAGAGACCCAGTACTTC

j_gene: TRBJ2-5
abundance: few
v_gene: TRBV20-1
d_gene: TRBD2
CDR3aa: CSARDPQRGEETQYF
CDR3nt: TGCAGTGCTAGAGATCCCCAGCGGGGGGAAGAGACCCAGTACTTC

j_gene: TRBJ2-3
abundance: few
v_gene: TRBV28
d_gene: .
CDR3aa: CASRRPGLTRDTQYF
CDR3nt: TGTGCCAGCAGGAGACCGGGACTTACAAGAGATACGCAGTATTTT

j_gene: TRBJ2-5
abundance: .
v_gene: TRBV5-6
d_gene: .
CDR3aa: CASSLGALGTQYF
CDR3nt: TGTGCCAGCAGCTTGGGCGCTCTTGGGACCCAGTACTTC

j_gene: TRBJ1-4
abundance: .
v_gene: TRBV20-1
d_gene: .
CDR3aa: CSAGGATNEKLFF
CDR3nt: TGCAGTGCGGGTGGGGCAACTAATGAAAAACTGTTTTTT

j_gene: TRBJ2-5
abundance: few
v_gene: TRBV7-3
d_gene: .
CDR3aa: CASSFGREGTQYF
CDR3nt: TGTGCCAGCAGCTTTGGTCGAGAAGGGACCCAGTACTTC

j_gene: TRBJ2-5
abundance: few
v_gene: TRBV14
d_gene: .
CDR3aa: CASSQLIYRRLSSYNEQLF
CDR3nt: TGTGCCAGCAGCCAACTTATTTACCGGAGACTAAGCTCCTACAATGAGCAGCTCTTC

j_gene: TRBJ2-7
abundance: few
v_gene: TRBV10-3
d_gene: .
CDR3aa: CAISEGGLYEQYF
CDR3nt: TGTGCCATCAGTGAGGGTGGCCTCTACGAGCAGTACTTC

j_gene: TRBJ2-3
abundance: .
v_gene: TRBV29-1
d_gene: .
CDR3aa: CSVERTGRRHTQYF
CDR3nt: TGCAGCGTTGAAAGGACGGGACGCAGGCATACGCAGTATTTT

j_gene: TRBJ2-7
abundance: few
v_gene: TRBV9
d_gene: TRBD2
CDR3aa: CASSGTSGKREQYF
CDR3nt: TGTGCCAGCAGCGGGACTAGCGGGAAACGAGAGCAGTACTTC

j_gene: TRBJ2-3
abundance: .
v_gene: TRBV13
d_gene: .
CDR3aa: CASSLGGTLLGTDTQYF
CDR3nt: TGTGCCAGCAGCTTAGGCGGGACATTACTAGGCACAGATACGCAGTATTTT

j_gene: TRBJ1-2
abundance: .
v_gene: TRBV20-1
d_gene: .
CDR3aa: CSALGTRNRNYGYTF
CDR3nt: TGCAGTGCGCTCGGGACAAGGAATCGGAACTATGGCTACACCTTC

j_gene: TRBJ2-5
abundance: .
v_gene: TRBV5-5
d_gene: TRBD2
CDR3aa: CASSPGGGKETQYF
CDR3nt: TGTGCCAGCAGCCCGGGCGGGGGAAAAGAGACCCAGTACTTC

j_gene: TRBJ2-5
abundance: few
v_gene: TRBV4-1
d_gene: TRBD2
CDR3aa: CASSQAAGGETQYF
CDR3nt: TGCGCCAGCAGCCAAGCAGCGGGAGGAGAGACCCAGTACTTC

j_gene: TRBJ2-1
abundance: .
v_gene: TRBV7-2
d_gene: TRBD2
CDR3aa: CASSLRSGGGHEQFF
CDR3nt: TGTGCCAGCAGCTTGAGGTCCGGGGGGGGCCATGAGCAGTTCTTC

j_gene: TRBJ2-3
abundance: .
v_gene: TRBV5-6
d_gene: .
CDR3aa: CASSLAPAALSTDTQYF
CDR3nt: TGTGCCAGCAGCTTGGCCCCGGCCGCTCTTAGCACAGATACGCAGTATTTT

j_gene: TRBJ2-5
abundance: few
v_gene: TRBV3-1
d_gene: TRBD2
CDR3aa: CASSQLSGSETQYF
CDR3nt: TGTGCCAGCAGCCAACTAAGCGGGAGCGAGACCCAGTACTTC

j_gene: TRBJ2-4
abundance: .
v_gene: TRBV18
d_gene: TRBD2
CDR3aa: CASSPSEGGPYIQYF
CDR3nt: TGTGCCAGCTCACCATCTGAGGGAGGGCCGTACATTCAGTACTTC

j_gene: TRBJ2-5
abundance: few
v_gene: TRBV20-1
d_gene: TRBD2
CDR3aa: CSAARIAGAPGEQYF
CDR3nt: TGCAGTGCAGCCCGGATAGCGGGAGCCCCCGGAGAGCAGTACTTC

j_gene: TRBJ2-1
abundance: few
v_gene: TRBV7-7
d_gene: .
CDR3aa: CASSSDAAYNEQFF
CDR3nt: TGTGCTAGCAGCTCCGACGCCGCCTACAATGAGCAGTTCTTC

j_gene: TRBJ1-2
abundance: few
v_gene: TRBV9
d_gene: .
CDR3aa: CASSVDRNGYGYTF
CDR3nt: TGTGCCAGCAGCGTAGACCGCAACGGATATGGCTACACCTTC